This TCR beta chain appears in the sequencing data of a study of control samples from healthy donors and cancer patients. Assay: immunoSEQ multiplex PCR; the TCRdb copy retains only in-frame clones and omits some. Counted here are about 130,000 clones, about nine tenths occurring once; the ten biggest clones make up 2.5%. This CDR3 region has 12 residues. Trimming removed 1 base from V and 8 bases from J, with 8 bases in between. Germline CDR1 is GTSNPN and CDR2 is SVGIG (reference sequence). This clonotype originated in a man in his forties in good health. The chain carries TRBV30 and TRBJ1-4; no firm D call. The sequencing sample was made of blood. In nucleotides, the CDR3 is TGTGCCTGGAGTGCAGTGGGGGAAAAACTGTTTTTT. It is translated as CAWSAVGEKLFF.